This T cell receptor (beta chain) is from a study of ipilimumab plus nivolumab after autologous stem cell transplantation (dated by TCRdb to the early 2020s). Regarding the study in general: The median number of doses received by trial patients was about five for ipilimumab and 7 or 8 for nivolumab. Primary refractory and relapsed disease were included in the DLBCL cohort, with 18-month progression-free survival of roughly 89% and 26%, respectively. Patients with high-risk diffuse large B cell lymphoma, mature T cell lymphoma, or multiple myeloma undergoing autologous transplant were enrolled in the trial. The intent-to-treat population of the trial consisted of 30 to 40 patients. What the work shows at the level of the full study, not this receptor alone: Combined checkpoint inhibition as post-transplant consolidation was concluded by the authors to appear tolerable. According to the authors, a biologic rationale for studying the approach further came from T cell receptor repertoire, regulatory T cell phenotype and gut microbiota profiles.

Checkpoint therapy was initiated 14 to 28 days after autologous transplant, and ipilimumab was administered at 1 mg/kg intravenously on day 1 of selected weeks. Nivolumab was administered at 3 mg/kg intravenously on day 1 of weeks 1, 4, 7, 10, and every two weeks through week 26. This was a Phase Ib clinical trial that tested ipilimumab plus nivolumab, given as combined checkpoint inhibition, for consolidation following autologous stem cell transplantation. The library was obtained by the immunoSEQ multiplex PCR assay. Drawn from immuneACCESS, this table holds only the in-frame rearrangements with V and J called that TCRdb kept. Clones are partly lost; checked studies trace under half to an unresolved V gene and leave the rest unexplained. This sample lists about 22,000 clones; 75% to 85% were detected once. The top ten hold around a fifth of the sample. CDR1 and CDR2 (KGHSH, LQKENI) derive from the germline V gene. Spanning cysteine to phenylalanine, the CDR3 consists of 16 amino acids. Here the CDR3 DNA is all that survives: 48 bases in frame from base 1. Relative to germline, V is missing 4 bases and J is missing 3 bases, with 5 bases of the junction outside any gene match.

In regard to this clone: Its antigen target is currently unknown. No base quality values were provided; no much bigger clone lies one nucleotide off.

The source was PBMCs, collected in a trial of ipilimumab plus nivolumab as post-transplant consolidation. Recombination joined TRBV18 with TRBJ2-7, with 14 middle bases fitting TRBD2. The TCR was taken from a male donor with diffuse large B-cell lymphoma. The nucleotide sequence is TGTGCCAGCTCACTCGGACTAGCGGGGGGTTTCTACGAGCAGTACTTC. This translates into CASSLGLAGGFYEQYF.